This TCR beta chain was observed in a study of prognosis after radiotherapy for stage I lung cancer. Notes on the study in general: In patients who developed distant metastases, Shannon entropy measured after stereotactic body radiation therapy was lower, and baseline Shannon entropy was not associated with metastases. Reportedly, TRBV and TRBJ gene usage varied with metastasis presence.

Amplification of TCR beta CDR3 from genomic DNA used two-round multiplex PCR. Primers specific to each TRBV and TRBJ gene drove first-round PCR. Via MiXCR, TCRdb re-called the multiplex PCR reads, giving one row per CDR3 protein. The sample gives more than 30,000 distinct CDR3 sequences, roughly 40% of which show up once; 15% is in the top ten. Turning to this clonotype: Its antigen is as yet unknown.

Looked up from germline, CDR1 is SGHAT and CDR2 is FQDESV (reference sequence). This CDR3 contains 14 residues. V lost 6 bases to trimming and J lost 6 bases; unmatched junction nucleotides: 10. V gene TRBV11-1 combines with J gene TRBJ2-7; 8 nucleotides align to TRBD1. Material: PBMCs, obtained before or after stereotactic body radiation therapy (not recorded which). The origin of this receptor is a donor over 45 with non-small cell lung cancer. The CDR3 loop reads CASRMDRAFGEQYF. The CDR3 region has the DNA TGTGCCAGCAGGATGGACAGGGCTTTCGGCGAGCAGTACTTC.